This entry features one T cell receptor beta chain sequence. What it binds is not known. Produced via immunoSEQ multiplex PCR; TCRdb's table is partial and in-frame only. The table lists 130,000 to 150,000 clones, about 90% of them singletons, with 2.8% in the top ten. The sample is drawn from a study of T cell responses to AZD1222 COVID-19 vaccine. Study conclusions and caveats: The span of vaccine-associated CD4 TCRs extended across spike, with dominance at 160-218 and 743-854.

This CDR3 region has 14 residues. Trimming left V 5 bases short and J 7 bases short, with 14 bases between. Germline CDR1 MNHEY, CDR2 SVGAGI. The rearrangement uses TRBV6-5 and TRBJ2-2; D is possibly TRBD2 (6 bases). Sequencing used peripheral blood, obtained on day 0 of MenACWY control vaccination. The TCR was taken from an adult in good health. CDR3 in DNA: TGTGCCAGCAGTCTGACTAGAGGAGGCGGGGAGCTGTTTTTT. Encoded protein: CASSLTRGGGELFF.